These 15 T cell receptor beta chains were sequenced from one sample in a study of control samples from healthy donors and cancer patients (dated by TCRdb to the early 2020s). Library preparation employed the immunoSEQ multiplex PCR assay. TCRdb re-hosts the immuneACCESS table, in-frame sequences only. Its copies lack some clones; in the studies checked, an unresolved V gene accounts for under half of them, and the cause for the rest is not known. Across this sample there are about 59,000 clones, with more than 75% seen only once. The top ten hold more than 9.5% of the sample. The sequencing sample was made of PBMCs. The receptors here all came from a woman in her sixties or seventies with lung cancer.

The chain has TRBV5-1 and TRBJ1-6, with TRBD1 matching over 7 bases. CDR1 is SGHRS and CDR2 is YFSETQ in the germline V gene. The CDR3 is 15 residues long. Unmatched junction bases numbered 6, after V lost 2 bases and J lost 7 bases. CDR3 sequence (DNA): TGCGCCAGCAGCTTAACAGGGGCTGGGAATTCACCCCTCCACTTT. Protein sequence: CASSLTGAGNSPLHF.

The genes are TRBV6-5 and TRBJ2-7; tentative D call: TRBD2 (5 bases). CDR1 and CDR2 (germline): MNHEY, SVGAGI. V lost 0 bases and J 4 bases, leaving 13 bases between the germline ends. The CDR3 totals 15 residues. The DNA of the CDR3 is TGTGCCAGCAGTTACTCCCCCGGGAAACTATACGAGCAGTACTTC. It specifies CASSYSPGKLYEQYF.

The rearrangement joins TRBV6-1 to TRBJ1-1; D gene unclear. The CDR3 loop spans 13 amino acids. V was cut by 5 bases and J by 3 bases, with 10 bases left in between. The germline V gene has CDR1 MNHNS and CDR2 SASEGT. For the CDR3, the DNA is TGTGCCAGCAGTACTCACGAATACACTGAAGCTTTCTTT. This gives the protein CASSTHEYTEAFF.

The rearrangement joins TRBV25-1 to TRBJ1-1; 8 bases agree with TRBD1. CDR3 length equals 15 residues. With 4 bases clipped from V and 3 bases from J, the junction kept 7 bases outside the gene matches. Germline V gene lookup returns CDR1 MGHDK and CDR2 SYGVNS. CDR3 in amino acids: CASSVTDRADTEAFF. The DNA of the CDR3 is TGTGCCAGCAGTGTCACGGACAGGGCGGACACTGAAGCTTTCTTT.

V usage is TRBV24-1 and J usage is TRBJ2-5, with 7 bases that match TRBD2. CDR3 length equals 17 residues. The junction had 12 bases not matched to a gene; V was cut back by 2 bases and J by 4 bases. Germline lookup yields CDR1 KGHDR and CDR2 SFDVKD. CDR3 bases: TGTGCCACCAGTGATTGGGGGGAGGGAGGAGCAGGAGAGACCCAGTACTTC. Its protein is CATSDWGEGGAGETQYF.

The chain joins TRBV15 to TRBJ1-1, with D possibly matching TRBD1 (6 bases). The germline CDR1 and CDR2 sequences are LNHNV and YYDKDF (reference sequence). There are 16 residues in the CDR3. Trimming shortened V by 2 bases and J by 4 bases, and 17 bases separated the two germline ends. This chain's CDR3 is CATSRPSGGAGTEAFF. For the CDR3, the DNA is TGTGCCACCAGCAGACCTTCGGGGGGGGCGGGCACTGAAGCTTTCTTT.

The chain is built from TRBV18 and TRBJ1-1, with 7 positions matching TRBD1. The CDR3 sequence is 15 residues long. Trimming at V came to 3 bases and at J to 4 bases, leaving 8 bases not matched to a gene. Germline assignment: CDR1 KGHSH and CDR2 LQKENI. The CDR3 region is CASSPQGRGATEAFF. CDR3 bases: TGTGCCAGCTCACCCCAAGGCAGGGGGGCCACTGAAGCTTTCTTT.

DNA of the CDR3: TGTGCCAGTAGGCAGGGGATCTCTGGGGCCAACGTCCTGACTTTC. Translated: CASRQGISGANVLTF. J is TRBJ2-6 and V is TRBV9, with D perhaps matching TRBD1 (6 bases). The CDR3 length is 15 residues. Germline-derived CDR1 and CDR2 are SGDLS and YYNGEE. V lost 8 bases and J 0 bases, leaving 12 bases between the germline ends.

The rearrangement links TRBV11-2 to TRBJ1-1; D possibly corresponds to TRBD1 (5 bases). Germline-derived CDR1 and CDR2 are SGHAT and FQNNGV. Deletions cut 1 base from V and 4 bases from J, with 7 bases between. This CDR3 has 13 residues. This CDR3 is CASSLVGGTEAFF. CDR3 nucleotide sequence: TGTGCCAGCAGCTTAGTCGGGGGCACTGAAGCTTTCTTT.

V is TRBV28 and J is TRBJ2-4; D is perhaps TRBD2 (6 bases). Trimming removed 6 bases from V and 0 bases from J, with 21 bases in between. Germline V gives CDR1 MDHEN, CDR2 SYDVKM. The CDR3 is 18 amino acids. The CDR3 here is CASSRGIFYPLAKNIQYF. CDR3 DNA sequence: TGTGCCAGCAGCCGCGGGATATTCTACCCTTTAGCCAAAAACATTCAGTACTTC.

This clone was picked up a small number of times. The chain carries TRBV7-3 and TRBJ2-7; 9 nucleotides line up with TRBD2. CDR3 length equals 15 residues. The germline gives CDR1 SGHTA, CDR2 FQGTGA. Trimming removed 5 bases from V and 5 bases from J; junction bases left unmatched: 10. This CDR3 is CASSPLPGLANEQYF. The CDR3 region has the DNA TGTGCCAGCAGCCCGCTTCCGGGACTAGCCAACGAGCAGTACTTC. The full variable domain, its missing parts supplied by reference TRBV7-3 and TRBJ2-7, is GAGVSQTPSNKVTEKGKYVELRCDPISGHTALYWYRQSLGQGPEFLIYFQGTGAADDSGLPNDRFFAVRPEGSVSTLKIQRTERGDSAVYLCASSPLPGLANEQYFGPGTRLTVT.

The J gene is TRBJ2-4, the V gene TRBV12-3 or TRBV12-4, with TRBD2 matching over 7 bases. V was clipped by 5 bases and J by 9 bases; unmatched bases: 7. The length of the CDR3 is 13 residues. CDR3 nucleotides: TGTGCCAGCAGTCGAGGACTAGTTAGCATTCAGTACTTC. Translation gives CASSRGLVSIQYF.

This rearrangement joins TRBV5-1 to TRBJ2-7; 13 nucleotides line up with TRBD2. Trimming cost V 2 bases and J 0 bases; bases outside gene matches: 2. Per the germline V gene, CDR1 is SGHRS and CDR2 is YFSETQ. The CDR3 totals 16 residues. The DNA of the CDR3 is TGCGCCAGCAGCTTCGGGACTAGCGGGGACTCCTACGAGCAGTACTTC. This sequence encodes CASSFGTSGDSYEQYF.

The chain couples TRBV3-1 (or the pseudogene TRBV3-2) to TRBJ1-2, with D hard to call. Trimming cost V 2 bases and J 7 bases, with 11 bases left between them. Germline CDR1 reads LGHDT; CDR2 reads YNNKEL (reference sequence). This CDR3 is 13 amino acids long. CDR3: CASSQYGPSGYTF. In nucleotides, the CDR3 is TGTGCCAGCAGCCAATACGGTCCGTCTGGCTACACCTTC.

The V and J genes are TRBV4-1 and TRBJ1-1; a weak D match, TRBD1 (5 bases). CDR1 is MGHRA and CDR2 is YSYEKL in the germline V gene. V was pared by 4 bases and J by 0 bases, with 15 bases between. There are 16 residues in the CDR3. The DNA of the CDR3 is TGCGCCAGCAGCCCAGCTAACGCAGGGTTGAACACTGAAGCTTTCTTT. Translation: CASSPANAGLNTEAFF.